This T cell receptor beta chain was captured by sequencing in a study of metastatic and nonmetastatic thyroid tumors. Broader study findings: It was reported that TCR beta diversity was significantly higher in malignant thyroid tumors than benign nodules, in blood and tumor.

This CDR3 is 16 amino acids long. Germline V lookup: CDR1 MNHEY, CDR2 SMNVEV (reference sequence). Trimming at V came to 2 bases and at J to 2 bases, leaving 3 bases not matched to a gene. No patient had received any treatment before thyroid surgery. This clone is labeled as medium-sized. Its antigen is not known. Authors' analysis steps: The study built a papillary thyroid cancer distant-metastasis classifier from CDR3 differences across clinicopathological groups. TCRdb redid the clone calls on the PCR reads using MiXCR. TCRdb's processing, not the authors', yielded these V and J calls. The sample gives some 40,000 clones, approximately 13% of which show up once; over 7.5% is in the top ten.

The origin of this receptor is a female donor with papillary thyroid cancer or a benign thyroid nodule (not recorded which). Some clones in this sample may be carry-over from other donors' samples. V and J are TRBV27 and TRBJ2-1; 10 bases are shared with TRBD2. The sample comprised blood. CDR3 nucleotides: TGTGCCAGCAGTTTACTAGCGGGAGCCCCCTACAATGAGCAGTTCTTC. It yields the protein CASSLLAGAPYNEQFF.